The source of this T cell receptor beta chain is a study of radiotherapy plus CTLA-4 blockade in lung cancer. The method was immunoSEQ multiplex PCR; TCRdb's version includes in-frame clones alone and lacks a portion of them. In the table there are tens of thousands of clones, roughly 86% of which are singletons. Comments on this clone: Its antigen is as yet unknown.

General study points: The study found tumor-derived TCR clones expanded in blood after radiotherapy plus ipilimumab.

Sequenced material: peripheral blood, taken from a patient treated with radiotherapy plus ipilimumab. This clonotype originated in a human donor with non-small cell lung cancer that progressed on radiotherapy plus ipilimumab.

The CDR3 sequence is CASSLASQETQYF. In DNA form, the CDR3 reads TGTGCCAGCAGCTTGGCCAGCCAAGAGACCCAGTACTTC. The chain uses TRBV5-4 and TRBJ2-5, with unresolved D. There are 13 residues in the CDR3. Germline V gene data show CDR1 as SGHNT and CDR2 as YYREEE (reference sequence). Trimming took off 0 bases at V and 1 base at J, with 4 bases between the two ends.